This T cell receptor (beta chain) was recovered during a study of cytomegalovirus exposure and HLA in healthy donors. In regard to this clone: What it binds is unknown.

Primers included in the PCR were 60 Vbeta and 13 Jbeta primers. Profiled with immunoSEQ multiplex PCR; TCRdb holds only in-frame clones, not every one. The sample holds tens of thousands of clones, about 87% seen once. Overall study findings and caveats: In a later analysis, 17,000 or so TCR beta sequences were associated with HLA alleles at 0.05 false discovery rate. As a later analysis revealed, the rate of TCR association differed by HLA locus, with DRB1 most and HLA-C fewest. According to the study, roughly 160 TCR beta chains were cytomegalovirus-associated.

Donors were nominally healthy when sampled, though unrecorded immune exposures were likely. The specimen sequenced was PBMCs. The origin of this receptor is a man aged 18 to 35 in good health and CMV-seronegative.

CDR3 residues: CASSTILAGGPGPTDTQYF. CDR3 nucleotides: TGTGCCAGCAGCACTATTCTAGCGGGAGGGCCGGGACCCACAGATACGCAGTATTTT. This chain connects TRBV5-6 to TRBJ2-3; 12 nucleotides align to TRBD2. With 4 bases clipped from V and 2 bases from J, the junction kept 14 bases outside the gene matches. CDR1 is SGHDT and CDR2 is YYEEEE in the germline V gene. The length of the CDR3 is 19 residues.